This note documents a single T cell receptor beta chain sequence. The CDR3 is made up of 16 amino acids. The ends lost 0 bases at V and 3 bases at J; junction bases unmatched: 6. Germline CDR1 and CDR2: SGHRS and YFSETQ. These data originate in a study of cytomegalovirus exposure and HLA in healthy donors. Study summary: A later analysis reported the same platform for the roughly 110 validation repertoires and the roughly 670 first-cohort repertoires.

Data came from immunoSEQ multiplex PCR; TCRdb stores just in-frame clones and leaves some out. The data hold under 400,000 clones, with around 90% observed a single time. The clonotype was recovered from a man aged 30 to 45 in good health and CMV-seronegative. The rearrangement links TRBV5-1 to TRBJ2-7; TRBD1 aligns across 10 bases. The sequenced sample was PBMCs. The CDR3 coding sequence is TGCGCCAGCAGCTTGGCCGGACAGGGGGATTTCTACGAGCAGTACTTC. This codes for CASSLAGQGDFYEQYF.